What follows are 24 T cell receptor beta chains derived from one specimen sequenced in a study of glioma-infiltrating T cells after dendritic cell vaccination. Time point here: after dendritic cell vaccination, including at tumor progression/relapse. TCRdb keeps only in-frame clones here, not all; method: immunoSEQ multiplex PCR. Of roughly 60,000 clones in the sample, about four fifths were seen once. The source was blood, collected after dendritic cell vaccination. Every receptor here comes from a human donor with glioblastoma.

The chain is built from TRBV4-1 and TRBJ1-4; D is perhaps TRBD1 (5 bases). Trimming cost V 0 bases and J 6 bases, with 11 bases left between them. From germline, CDR1 is MGHRA and CDR2 YSYEKL. CDR3 length: 15 amino acids. The CDR3 sequence is CASSQDRGEYEKLFF. The CDR3 coding sequence is TGCGCCAGCAGCCAAGATCGGGGGGAATATGAAAAACTGTTTTTT.

The V call is TRBV6-4, the J call TRBJ2-3; TRBD2 agrees at 7 bases. V lost 0 bases, J lost 6 bases, and 6 bases stayed unmatched. CDR3 length: 15 amino acids. CDR1 and CDR2 (germline): MRHNA, SNTAGT. CDR3 DNA sequence: TGTGCCAGCAGTGACTCATCCCGGGGGGATGATACGCAGTATTTT. It is translated as CASSDSSRGDDTQYF.

The chain links TRBV18 to TRBJ2-5; TRBD2 matches 9 bases. From germline, CDR1 is KGHSH and CDR2 LQKENI. The CDR3 covers 15 residues. With 0 bases clipped from V and 13 bases from J, the junction kept 12 bases outside the gene matches. The CDR3 region is CASSPPIAGAPNRYF. The CDR3 DNA reads TGTGCCAGCTCACCACCCATAGCGGGGGCCCCCAATCGGTACTTC.

This rearrangement joins TRBV19 to TRBJ2-2, with TRBD2 matching over 11 bases. V was pared by 0 bases and J by 0 bases, with 6 bases of the junction left unmatched. CDR3 size: 19 residues. Germline loops: CDR1 LNHDA, CDR2 SQIVND (reference sequence). The CDR3 region is CASSIELAGELANTGELFF. In nucleotides, the CDR3 is TGTGCCAGTAGTATAGAACTAGCGGGGGAACTCGCGAACACCGGGGAGCTGTTTTTT.

The chain employs TRBV11-3 and TRBJ2-1, with TRBD1 matching 8 bases. Germline CDR1 reads SGHNT; CDR2 reads YENEEA. V was clipped by 3 bases and J by 4 bases; unmatched bases: 14. The CDR3 is 18 amino acids. CDR3 DNA: TGTGCCAGCAGCTTCTCGCAGGGGGCCCTTCCCGCTTACAATGAGCAGTTCTTC. It encodes CASSFSQGALPAYNEQFF.

The genes are TRBV11-2 and TRBJ2-1, with D maybe TRBD2 (5 bases). Trimming removed 5 bases from V and 8 bases from J, with 22 bases in between. From germline, CDR1 is SGHAT and CDR2 FQNNGV. This CDR3 contains 16 residues. The CDR3: CASSPLRGRSLDEQFF. The CDR3 DNA is TGTGCCAGCAGCCCTCTCAGAGGGCGCTCGTTGGATGAGCAGTTCTTC.

This chain uses TRBV5-1 with TRBJ1-1; possible D gene TRBD1, 6 bases. The length of the CDR3 is 14 residues. V was pared by 2 bases and J by 0 bases, with 8 bases between. Germline values: CDR1 SGHRS, CDR2 YFSETQ. This CDR3 is CASSFRGLNTEAFF. DNA of the CDR3: TGCGCCAGCAGCTTCAGGGGACTGAACACTGAAGCTTTCTTT.

The chain carries TRBV10-2 and TRBJ1-2; D may be TRBD1 (6 bases). This CDR3 comprises 17 residues. Germline V lookup: CDR1 WSHSY, CDR2 SAAADI. V was trimmed by 9 bases and J by 5 bases, leaving 28 bases between them. In nucleotides, the CDR3 is TGCGCCAGTACGACGCGGGGGGCCAACCCAATCCTATATGGCTACACCTTC. This encodes CASTTRGANPILYGYTF.

The gene calls are TRBV5-6 and TRBJ2-3; TRBD2 matches at 7 bases. V shed 5 bases and J 4 bases; nucleotides not matched to a gene: 7. Germline-derived CDR1 and CDR2 are SGHDT and YYEEEE. CDR3 length: 14 residues. CDR3 loop: CASRLTSPADTQYF. DNA of the CDR3: TGTGCCAGCAGGTTGACTAGCCCCGCAGATACGCAGTATTTT.

This clone was detected once. The CDR3 DNA is TGTGCCAGCTCAGCGGACAGGATATGGACTGAAGCTTTCTTT. Translation gives CASSADRIWTEAFF. This chain uses TRBV18 with TRBJ1-1, with 7 bases aligning to TRBD1. This CDR3 contains 14 residues. Per the germline V gene, CDR1 is KGHSH and CDR2 is LQKENI. The ends lost 5 bases at V and 5 bases at J; junction bases unmatched: 8.

In DNA, the CDR3 is TGTGCCAGTAGTATTCAGCAGGCCAATGAGCAGTTCTTC. Translated: CASSIQQANEQFF. The chain combines TRBV19 with TRBJ2-1; D gene unclear. Trimming removed 3 bases from V and 6 bases from J, with 9 bases in between. Looked up from germline, CDR1 is LNHDA and CDR2 is SQIVND (reference sequence). CDR3 length: 13 residues. The variable domain in full, completed from reference TRBV19 and TRBJ2-1, reads DGGITQSPKYLFRKEGQNVTLSCEQNLNHDAMYWYRQDPGQGLRLIYYSQIVNDFQKGDIAEGYSVSREKKESFPLTVTSAQKNPTAFYLCASSIQQANEQFFGPGTRLTVL.

V is TRBV30 and J is TRBJ1-4; TRBD1 agrees at 10 bases. V was clipped by 5 bases and J by 5 bases; unmatched bases: 5. The CDR3 is made up of 14 amino acids. Germline CDR1 and CDR2: GTSNPN and SVGIG (reference sequence). Here the CDR3 reads CAWGTGALNEKLFF. The CDR3 DNA reads as TGTGCCTGGGGGACAGGGGCCCTCAATGAAAAACTGTTTTTT.

The rearrangement links TRBV6-1 to TRBJ2-3; 7 bases agree with TRBD1. The CDR3 has 14 amino acids. With V trimmed by 1 base and J by 5 bases, 3 bases remained unmatched. Germline-derived CDR1 and CDR2 are MNHNS and SASEGT. The CDR3 loop reads CASSEGAGGDTQYF. DNA of the CDR3: TGTGCCAGCAGTGAAGGGGCAGGGGGAGATACGCAGTATTTT.

The chain links TRBV14 to TRBJ1-1; 7 positions match TRBD1. Trimming removed 5 bases from V and 3 bases from J; junction bases left unmatched: 3. CDR1 and CDR2 (germline): SGHDN, FVKESK. The CDR3 contains 13 residues. The DNA for the CDR3 is TGTGCCAGCAGCACCCAGGGGGACACTGAAGCTTTCTTT. It specifies CASSTQGDTEAFF.

V gene TRBV4-2 combines with J gene TRBJ2-5; 9 nucleotides agree with TRBD1. Germline lookup yields CDR1 LGHNA and CDR2 YNFKEQ. The CDR3 extends over 15 amino acids. V lost 0 bases to trimming and J lost 4 bases; unmatched junction nucleotides: 3. The CDR3, as DNA: TGTGCCAGCAGCCAAGACGCGGACAGGGGAGAGACCCAGTACTTC. This gives the protein CASSQDADRGETQYF.

The CDR3 reads CASTLVLNSNQPQHF. Here the CDR3 DNA reads TGTGCCAGCACTCTGGTCCTAAATAGCAATCAGCCCCAGCATTTT. The chain is built from TRBV6-6 and TRBJ1-5, with D unresolved. The CDR3 contains 15 residues. V lost 7 bases and J 0 bases, leaving 13 bases between the germline ends. Germline CDR1 and CDR2: MNHNY and SVGAGI (reference sequence).

This CDR3 reads CASSVSGFNTEAFF. The CDR3 DNA follows: TGTGCCAGCAGCGTCAGCGGGTTCAACACTGAAGCTTTCTTT. The chain uses TRBV9 and TRBJ1-1, with D hard to call. Germline V gene sequence: CDR1 SGDLS, CDR2 YYNGEE. CDR3 size: 14 residues. V lost 2 bases, J lost 2 bases, and 10 bases lay in between.

This clone was observed a few times. V gene TRBV11-1 combines with J gene TRBJ1-2; a weak D match, TRBD1 (6 bases). CDR1 SGHAT and CDR2 FQDESV come from the germline V gene (reference sequence). Trimming removed 4 bases from V and 1 base from J, with 7 bases in between. The CDR3 is 13 amino acids. The chain's CDR3 is CASSSDSNYGYTF. Here the CDR3 DNA reads TGTGCCAGCAGCTCGGACAGTAACTATGGCTACACCTTC. Using reference TRBV11-1 and TRBJ1-2 for the parts outside the CDR3, the full variable domain is EAEVAQSPRYKITEKSQAVAFWCDPISGHATLYWYRQILGQGPELLVQFQDESVVDDSQLPKDRFSAERLKGVDSTLKIQPAELGDSAMYLCASSSDSNYGYTFGSGTRLTVV.

The genes are TRBV11-3 and TRBJ2-5; TRBD1 agrees at 7 bases. The CDR3 runs to 15 residues. After removal of 5 bases from V and 0 bases from J, the junction contained 6 bases not matched to a gene. CDR1 and CDR2 from the germline V gene are SGHNT and YENEEA. CDR3 amino acids: CASSPRGGYQETQYF. The CDR3 DNA follows: TGTGCCAGCAGCCCCAGAGGGGGCTACCAAGAGACCCAGTACTTC.

This rearrangement joins TRBV27 to TRBJ2-2, with TRBD1 matching over 7 bases. J was trimmed by 4 bases and V by 7 bases; bases with no gene match: 12. CDR3 length equals 16 residues. Germline lookup yields CDR1 MNHEY and CDR2 SMNVEV (reference sequence). Here the CDR3 reads CASTNEPQGTTGELFF. Written as DNA, the CDR3 is TGTGCCAGCACCAACGAGCCACAGGGGACCACCGGGGAGCTGTTTTTT.

The chain combines TRBV5-4 with TRBJ2-7, with 7 bases identical to TRBD1. This CDR3 has 13 residues. Germline V lookup: CDR1 SGHNT, CDR2 YYREEE (reference sequence). V shed 6 bases and J 5 bases; nucleotides not matched to a gene: 8. In DNA form, the CDR3 reads TGTGCCAGCATGGAAAGGGGGACAGACGAGCAGTACTTC. Residues: CASMERGTDEQYF.

The chain carries TRBV4-2 and TRBJ2-2, with unresolved D. V was pared by 0 bases and J by 7 bases, with 9 bases between. This CDR3 is 14 amino acids long. Germline V gives CDR1 LGHNA, CDR2 YNFKEQ. The CDR3 DNA follows: TGTGCCAGCAGCCAAGACGTCGCCAGCGGGGAGCTGTTTTTT. This codes for CASSQDVASGELFF.

V is TRBV4-2 and J is TRBJ2-3, with 10 bases lining up with TRBD2. Trimming removed 4 bases from V and 5 bases from J; junction bases left unmatched: 9. The CDR3 has 16 residues. CDR1 is LGHNA and CDR2 is YNFKEQ in the germline V gene. The chain's CDR3 is CASSPGGAGGQDTQYF. In nucleotides, the CDR3 is TGTGCCAGCAGCCCCGGGGGAGCGGGGGGGCAAGATACGCAGTATTTT.

The rearrangement links TRBV6-1 to TRBJ1-4; D might be TRBD1 (6 bases). V lost 6 bases, J lost 3 bases, and 11 bases lay in between. The CDR3 has 14 residues. The germline CDR1 and CDR2 sequences are MNHNS and SASEGT. The CDR3 here is CASRRTVANEKLFF. CDR3 DNA: TGTGCCAGCAGGCGGACAGTGGCTAATGAAAAACTGTTTTTT.